These 32 T cell receptor beta chains share one sample of origin, sequenced in a study of T cell changes during pregnancy in multiple sclerosis (dated by TCRdb to the late 2010s). The library relied on the immunoSEQ multiplex PCR assay. TCRdb obtained this table from immuneACCESS and retained in-frame rearrangements with V and J assigned. These tables miss some clones; where compared with another copy, unresolved V genes account for less than half of the shortfall, and the remainder is unexplained. This sample lists about 87,000 clones; approximately 92% were detected once. The ten biggest clones cover roughly 1.4% of the sample. The sequenced sample was peripheral blood, obtained in the third trimester of pregnancy. The receptors were gathered from a female donor in good health, enrolled as a control in a pregnancy study.

The table lists this clone with a count of one. This chain links TRBV9 with TRBJ1-3; no clear D gene. Germline V gene data show CDR1 as SGDLS and CDR2 as YYNGEE. This CDR3 contains 14 residues. V shed 1 base and J shed 0 bases, with 5 bases lying between them. The DNA for the CDR3 is TGTGCCAGCAGCGTATCAGGCTCTGGAAACACCATATATTTT. This encodes CASSVSGSGNTIYF.

The chain combines TRBV7-9 with TRBJ2-7, with D possibly TRBD1 on 5 matching bases. V was pared by 6 bases and J by 7 bases, with 13 bases between. From germline, CDR1 is SEHNR and CDR2 FQNEAQ (reference sequence). The CDR3 covers 12 residues. The chain's CDR3 is CASRLSGLEQYF. CDR3 nucleotide sequence: TGTGCCAGCAGACTTTCAGGGTTAGAGCAGTACTTC.

The chain uses TRBV27 and TRBJ2-7; 8 bases align to TRBD1. Losses at the gene ends were 4 bases for V and 5 bases for J; bases not matched to a gene: 7. This CDR3 is built from 14 residues. From germline, CDR1 is MNHEY and CDR2 SMNVEV (reference sequence). As DNA, the CDR3 is TGTGCCAGCAGTTCCGGACAGGGATTCCACGAGCAGTACTTC. Amino acid sequence: CASSSGQGFHEQYF.

This clone appeared a single time. The chain recombines TRBV14 with TRBJ2-7; D unresolved. V was clipped by 3 bases and J by 6 bases, with 12 bases between them. In germline, CDR1 is SGHDN, CDR2 FVKESK. CDR3 length: 13 residues. Written as DNA, the CDR3 is TGTGCCAGCAGCCATCATGTATTGAGCGAGCAGTACTTC. This encodes CASSHHVLSEQYF.

This sequence joins TRBV2 and TRBJ2-7, with 8 bases lining up with TRBD2. The CDR3 runs 14 residues. The J segment lost 0 bases and the V segment lost 4 bases, leaving 2 bases of the junction unmatched. The germline V gene encodes CDR1 SNHLY and CDR2 FYNNEI. This CDR3 is CASSGLAGSYEQYF. The CDR3 coding sequence is TGTGCCAGCAGTGGCCTAGCGGGCTCCTACGAGCAGTACTTC. Combining the CDR3 with reference TRBV2 and TRBJ2-7 gives the whole variable domain EPEVTQTPSHQVTQMGQEVILRCVPISNHLYFYWYRQILGQKVEFLVSFYNNEISEKSEIFDDQFSVERPDGSNFTLKIRSTKLEDSAMYFCASSGLAGSYEQYFGPGTRLTVT.

The chain employs TRBV5-1 and TRBJ2-5, with TRBD1 as a possible D gene (6 bases). The CDR3 runs to 14 residues. V was shortened by 4 bases and J by 5 bases, with 15 bases between the two germline ends. CDR1 SGHRS and CDR2 YFSETQ come from the germline V gene. The CDR3 DNA reads TGCGCCAGCAGCATACAGGGTCCTAGTGAGACCCAGTACTTC. This codes for CASSIQGPSETQYF.

The CDR3 sequence is CASSLSQGPTEAFF. DNA of the CDR3: TGTGCCAGCTCTCTGAGTCAGGGGCCCACTGAAGCTTTCTTT. The V call is TRBV27, the J call TRBJ1-1; D is perhaps TRBD1 (6 bases). The V end lost 8 bases, the J end lost 4 bases, and 17 bases lay between the germline ends. The CDR3 runs to 14 residues. Germline V gene data show CDR1 as MNHEY and CDR2 as SMNVEV (reference sequence).

The chain uses TRBV2 and TRBJ2-7, with 10 bases that match TRBD1. The V and J ends lost 6 bases and 7 bases, in that order; junction bases with no gene match: 6. The CDR3 has 13 amino acids. Germline-derived CDR1 and CDR2 are SNHLY and FYNNEI. CDR3 bases: TGTGCCAGCAGAGGACAGGGGGTAGGGGAGCAGTACTTC. Translating gives CASRGQGVGEQYF. Together with reference TRBV2 and TRBJ2-7, the CDR3 gives the full variable domain: EPEVTQTPSHQVTQMGQEVILRCVPISNHLYFYWYRQILGQKVEFLVSFYNNEISEKSEIFDDQFSVERPDGSNFTLKIRSTKLEDSAMYFCASRGQGVGEQYFGPGTRLTVT.

The chain couples TRBV2 to TRBJ2-3, with D maybe TRBD2 (6 bases). The CDR3 has 15 amino acids. Germline CDR1 is SNHLY and CDR2 is FYNNEI. V was cut by 9 bases and J by 4 bases, with 20 bases left in between. The CDR3 here is CASESGLIVADTQYF. The CDR3 region has the DNA TGTGCCAGTGAATCGGGACTCATTGTTGCAGATACGCAGTATTTT.

The CDR3 is CASSEGASYNEQFF. CDR3 nucleotide sequence: TGTGCCAGCAGTGAAGGGGCGTCCTACAATGAGCAGTTCTTC. The V call is TRBV2, the J call TRBJ2-1; D ambiguous. Germline V lookup: CDR1 SNHLY, CDR2 FYNNEI. The CDR3 has 14 residues. Trimming pared 1 base from V and 1 base from J, leaving 5 bases between.

The chain is built from TRBV6-6 and TRBJ1-5; 7 bases line up with TRBD1. Germline lookup yields CDR1 MNHNY and CDR2 SVGAGI (reference sequence). The CDR3 length is 13 residues. Trimming took 8 bases from V and 2 from J; bases not matched to a gene: 3. In DNA form, the CDR3 reads TGTGCCAGCCGAACAGGGGGCAATCAGCCCCAGCATTTT. This sequence encodes CASRTGGNQPQHF.

The chain has TRBV2 and TRBJ2-3; D perhaps matches TRBD1 (5 bases). Germline V lookup: CDR1 SNHLY, CDR2 FYNNEI. This CDR3 region has 14 residues. Trimming shortened V by 3 bases and J by 0 bases, and 7 bases separated the two germline ends. The CDR3 DNA follows: TGTGCCAGCAGTGACCGGACAAGCACAGATACGCAGTATTTT. The encoded protein is CASSDRTSTDTQYF.

The chain joins TRBV5-1 to TRBJ2-2, with D perhaps TRBD1 (6 bases). Trimming left V 4 bases short and J 2 bases short, with 15 bases between. Germline values: CDR1 SGHRS, CDR2 YFSETQ. The CDR3 is 16 amino acids. CDR3 residues: CASSPSDRSNTGELFF. The CDR3 DNA sequence: TGCGCCAGCAGCCCAAGCGACAGGAGCAACACCGGGGAGCTGTTTTTT.

The rearrangement links TRBV30 to TRBJ2-1; D not resolved. There are 13 residues in the CDR3. V was trimmed by 4 bases and J by 7 bases, leaving 14 bases between them. Germline values: CDR1 GTSNPN, CDR2 SVGIG (reference sequence). CDR3 sequence reads: CAWNLASWNEQFF. The CDR3, as DNA: TGTGCCTGGAATTTAGCCTCGTGGAATGAGCAGTTCTTC.

This clone was seen once. The V call is TRBV29-1, the J call TRBJ2-5; TRBD2 might be the D (6 bases). The V gene lost 4 bases and the J gene lost 3 bases, with 9 bases spanning the gap. The germline V gene encodes CDR1 SQVTM and CDR2 ANQGSEA. This CDR3 is 12 amino acids long. CDR3 region: CSVARREETQYF. The CDR3 DNA reads TGCAGCGTTGCCAGGAGGGAAGAGACCCAGTACTTC.

This chain links TRBV5-1 with TRBJ1-1; 7 nucleotides align to TRBD1. The ends lost 5 bases at V and 4 bases at J; junction bases unmatched: 5. CDR3 length equals 13 residues. Germline assignment: CDR1 SGHRS and CDR2 YFSETQ. The CDR3 here is CASSPQGRTEAFF. As DNA, the CDR3 is TGCGCCAGCAGTCCACAGGGGCGCACTGAAGCTTTCTTT.

CDR3 sequence reads: CSVDVHTGTASNTGELFF. The CDR3 nucleotides are TGCAGCGTTGACGTTCACACCGGGACAGCTTCGAACACCGGGGAGCTGTTTTTT. V gene TRBV29-1 combines with J gene TRBJ2-2; 7 nucleotides align to TRBD1. Trimming at V came to 3 bases and at J to 0 bases, leaving 13 bases not matched to a gene. The V gene's germline CDR1 is SQVTM and CDR2 ANQGSEA. The length of the CDR3 is 18 residues.

The rearrangement joins TRBV11-2 to TRBJ2-7; D might be TRBD2 (6 bases). Germline assignment: CDR1 SGHAT and CDR2 FQNNGV. This CDR3 comprises 13 residues. Trimming took 6 bases from V and 7 from J, leaving 16 bases between them. CDR3 loop: CASSIQEGGEQYF. CDR3 in DNA: TGTGCCAGCAGTATACAGGAGGGCGGGGAGCAGTACTTC.

V is TRBV5-1 and J is TRBJ2-7, with D maybe TRBD2 (5 bases). Trimming took off 4 bases at V and 6 bases at J, with 11 bases between the two ends. The CDR3 totals 12 residues. The germline V gene encodes CDR1 SGHRS and CDR2 YFSETQ. The CDR3 region has the DNA TGCGCCAGCAGCCTACGAGGGCCCGAGCAGTACTTC. Its translation: CASSLRGPEQYF.

The chain has TRBV5-4 and TRBJ2-1, with D perhaps TRBD2 (7 bases). CDR1 and CDR2 (germline): SGHNT, YYREEE (reference sequence). V lost 4 bases and J 0 bases, leaving 14 bases between the germline ends. This CDR3 is built from 16 residues. CDR3 amino acids: CASSPGGQGSYNEQFF. The CDR3 DNA follows: TGTGCCAGCAGCCCCGGGGGGCAGGGCTCCTACAATGAGCAGTTCTTC.

This clone showed up just once. J is TRBJ1-3 and V is TRBV28; D not certain. The CDR3 extends over 13 amino acids. CDR1 and CDR2 (germline): MDHEN, SYDVKM. Trimming removed 3 bases from V and 2 bases from J, with 5 bases in between. The CDR3 sequence is CASSLRAGNTIYF. DNA of the CDR3: TGTGCCAGCAGTTTGAGGGCTGGAAACACCATATATTTT.

The chain recombines TRBV19 with TRBJ2-5; tentatively, D is TRBD2 (6 bases). The CDR3 is 12 residues long. The V end lost 8 bases, the J end lost 4 bases, and 11 bases lay between the germline ends. CDR1 is LNHDA, CDR2 SQIVND, per germline (reference sequence). CDR3 sequence reads: CASGRDGETQYF. The CDR3 nucleotides are TGTGCCAGTGGGCGGGACGGAGAGACCCAGTACTTC.

The chain recombines TRBV6-5 with TRBJ1-4; D ambiguous. CDR1 and CDR2 from the germline V gene are MNHEY and SVGAGI. The V end lost 4 bases, the J end lost 7 bases, and 4 bases lay between the germline ends. The CDR3 sequence is 11 residues long. CDR3 sequence reads: CASSSGEKLFF. In DNA, the CDR3 is TGTGCCAGCAGTTCGGGTGAAAAACTGTTTTTT.

Only one count was recorded for this clone. The chain combines TRBV7-9 with TRBJ2-1; TRBD1 agrees at 9 bases. Trimming cost V 5 bases and J 8 bases; bases outside gene matches: 4. The CDR3 has 13 residues. The germline gives CDR1 SEHNR, CDR2 FQNEAQ (reference sequence). In DNA, the CDR3 is TGTGCCAGCAGCGCCGGACAGGGGTATGAGCAGTTCTTC. Translated, it gives CASSAGQGYEQFF.

The rearrangement uses TRBV19 and TRBJ2-1; maybe TRBD2 (6 bases). Germline V CDR1 and CDR2: LNHDA, SQIVND (reference sequence). The CDR3 totals 13 residues. V was cut by 10 bases and J by 9 bases, with 19 bases left in between. CDR3 loop: CATTYSLGGEQFF. Here the CDR3 DNA reads TGTGCCACCACATATAGCTTGGGGGGTGAGCAGTTCTTC.

The V gene is TRBV2, the J gene TRBJ2-3; TRBD1 matches 9 bases. There are 14 residues in the CDR3. The germline gives CDR1 SNHLY, CDR2 FYNNEI. V shed 4 bases and J 4 bases; nucleotides not matched to a gene: 3. The CDR3 loop is CASSGTGAPDTQYF. CDR3 DNA: TGTGCCAGCAGTGGGACAGGGGCCCCAGATACGCAGTATTTT.

This clone was found once. The J gene is TRBJ2-7, the V gene TRBV4-1; 8 bases agree with TRBD2. Trimming cost V 0 bases and J 6 bases; bases outside gene matches: 7. The CDR3 has 15 amino acids. In germline, CDR1 is MGHRA, CDR2 YSYEKL. The CDR3 nucleotides are TGCGCCAGCAGCCAAGACAGTAGCGGGATCGCCGAGCAGTACTTC. As protein: CASSQDSSGIAEQYF.

The rearrangement joins TRBV30 to TRBJ2-1, with 7 bases matching TRBD2. The CDR3 runs to 15 residues. V lost 2 bases, J lost 2 bases, and 6 bases stayed unmatched. The germline V gene encodes CDR1 GTSNPN and CDR2 SVGIG (reference sequence). The CDR3 protein is CAWSQRGEPYNEQFF. Written as DNA, the CDR3 is TGTGCCTGGAGTCAGCGGGGAGAGCCCTACAATGAGCAGTTCTTC.

In this sample, this clone turned up once. The rearrangement uses TRBV4-2 and TRBJ1-5; a weak D match, TRBD1 (6 bases). This CDR3 is 17 amino acids long. The germline V gene has CDR1 LGHNA and CDR2 YNFKEQ. The V and J ends lost 3 bases and 2 bases respectively, with 17 bases between them. The CDR3 DNA is TGTGCCAGCAGCCAGGGGGTGGGGGCGGAAGGCAATCAGCCCCAGCATTTT. Translating it yields CASSQGVGAEGNQPQHF.

The V and J genes are TRBV15 and TRBJ1-1; 9 bases align to TRBD1. Germline V lookup: CDR1 LNHNV, CDR2 YYDKDF (reference sequence). The CDR3 contains 16 residues. V shed 6 bases and J 1 base; nucleotides not matched to a gene: 9. CDR3 sequence (DNA): TGTGCCACCAGTCTTGGGACAGGGACATGGAACACTGAAGCTTTCTTT. It translates to CATSLGTGTWNTEAFF.

The chain has TRBV19 and TRBJ2-7, with 11 bases lining up with TRBD2. V lost 5 bases, J lost 2 bases, and 5 bases stayed unmatched. This CDR3 has 15 residues. CDR1 is LNHDA, CDR2 SQIVND, per germline (reference sequence). The CDR3 DNA follows: TGTGCCAGTAGTTCCGGGACTAGCGGAACCTACGAGCAGTACTTC. Amino acid sequence: CASSSGTSGTYEQYF.

CDR3 sequence (DNA): TGCGCCAGCAGCTTGGAGGGGGCAGGGGGCGCGTACGAGCAGTACTTC. It yields the protein CASSLEGAGGAYEQYF. The chain employs TRBV5-1 and TRBJ2-7; 8 nucleotides line up with TRBD1. J was trimmed by 4 bases and V by 0 bases; bases with no gene match: 9. Germline V gives CDR1 SGHRS, CDR2 YFSETQ. This CDR3 is built from 16 residues. The variable domain in full, with the rest retrieved from reference TRBV5-1 and TRBJ2-7, is KAGVTQTPRYLIKTRGQQVTLSCSPISGHRSVSWYQQTPGQGLQFLFEYFSETQRNKGNFPGRFSGRQFSNSRSEMNVSTLELGDSALYLCASSLEGAGGAYEQYFGPGTRLTVT.